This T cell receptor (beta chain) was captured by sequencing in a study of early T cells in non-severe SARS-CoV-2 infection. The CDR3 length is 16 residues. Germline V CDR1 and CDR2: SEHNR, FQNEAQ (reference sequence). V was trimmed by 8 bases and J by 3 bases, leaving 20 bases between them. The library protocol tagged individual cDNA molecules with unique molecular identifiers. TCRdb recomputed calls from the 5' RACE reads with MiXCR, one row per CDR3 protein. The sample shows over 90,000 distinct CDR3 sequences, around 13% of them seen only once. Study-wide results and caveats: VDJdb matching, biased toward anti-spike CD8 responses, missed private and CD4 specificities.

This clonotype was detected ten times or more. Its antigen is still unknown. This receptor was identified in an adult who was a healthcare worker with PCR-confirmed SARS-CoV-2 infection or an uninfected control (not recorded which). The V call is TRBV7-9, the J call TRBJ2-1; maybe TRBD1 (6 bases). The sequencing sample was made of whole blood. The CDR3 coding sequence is TGTGCCAGCGGGTCAACCGGACAGACGATCTACAATGAGCAGTTCTTC. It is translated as CASGSTGQTIYNEQFF.